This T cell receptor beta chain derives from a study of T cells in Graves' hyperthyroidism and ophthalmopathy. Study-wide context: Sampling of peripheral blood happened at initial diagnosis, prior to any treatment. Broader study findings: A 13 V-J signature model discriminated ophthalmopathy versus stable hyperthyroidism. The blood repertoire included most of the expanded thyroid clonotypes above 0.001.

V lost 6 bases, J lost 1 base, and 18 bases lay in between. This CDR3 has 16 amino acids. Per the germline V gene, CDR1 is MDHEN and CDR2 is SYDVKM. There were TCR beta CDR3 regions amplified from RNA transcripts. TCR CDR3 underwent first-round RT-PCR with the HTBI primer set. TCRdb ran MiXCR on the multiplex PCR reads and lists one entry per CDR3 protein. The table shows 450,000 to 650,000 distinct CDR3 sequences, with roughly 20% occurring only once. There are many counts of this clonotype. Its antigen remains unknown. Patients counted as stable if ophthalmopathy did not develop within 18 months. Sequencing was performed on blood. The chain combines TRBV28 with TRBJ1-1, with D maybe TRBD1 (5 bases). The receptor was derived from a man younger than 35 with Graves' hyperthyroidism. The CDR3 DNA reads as TGTGCCAGCAGCCCATTCAGGGAAAGGGCGAACACTGAAGCTTTCTTT. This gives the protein CASSPFRERANTEAFF.